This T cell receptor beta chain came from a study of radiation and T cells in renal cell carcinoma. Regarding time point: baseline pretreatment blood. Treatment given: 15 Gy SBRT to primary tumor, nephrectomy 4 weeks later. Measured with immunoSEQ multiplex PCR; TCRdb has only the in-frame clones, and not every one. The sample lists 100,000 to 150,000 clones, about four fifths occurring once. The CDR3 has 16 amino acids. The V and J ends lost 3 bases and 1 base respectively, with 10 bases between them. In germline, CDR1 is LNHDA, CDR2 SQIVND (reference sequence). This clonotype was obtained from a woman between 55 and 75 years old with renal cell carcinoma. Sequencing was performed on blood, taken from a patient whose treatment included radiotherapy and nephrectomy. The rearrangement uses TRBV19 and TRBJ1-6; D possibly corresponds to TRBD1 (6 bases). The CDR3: CASSITGTSYNSPLHF. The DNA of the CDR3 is TGTGCCAGTAGTATTACAGGGACTTCCTATAATTCACCCCTCCACTTT.